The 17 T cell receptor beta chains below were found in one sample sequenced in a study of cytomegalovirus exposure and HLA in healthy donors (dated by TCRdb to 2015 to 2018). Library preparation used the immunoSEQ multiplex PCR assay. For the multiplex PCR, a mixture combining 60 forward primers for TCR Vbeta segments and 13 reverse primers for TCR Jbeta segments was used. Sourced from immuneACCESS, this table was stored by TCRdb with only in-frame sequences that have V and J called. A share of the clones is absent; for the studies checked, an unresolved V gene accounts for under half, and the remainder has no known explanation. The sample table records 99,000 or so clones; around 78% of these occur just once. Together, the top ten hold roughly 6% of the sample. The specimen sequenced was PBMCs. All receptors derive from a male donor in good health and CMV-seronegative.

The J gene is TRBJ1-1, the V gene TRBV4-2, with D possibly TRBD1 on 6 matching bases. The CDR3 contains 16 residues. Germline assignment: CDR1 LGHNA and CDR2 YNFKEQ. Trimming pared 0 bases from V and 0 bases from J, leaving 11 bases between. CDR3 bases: TGTGCCAGCAGCCAAGATACAGGGTTTCTGAACACTGAAGCTTTCTTT. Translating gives CASSQDTGFLNTEAFF.

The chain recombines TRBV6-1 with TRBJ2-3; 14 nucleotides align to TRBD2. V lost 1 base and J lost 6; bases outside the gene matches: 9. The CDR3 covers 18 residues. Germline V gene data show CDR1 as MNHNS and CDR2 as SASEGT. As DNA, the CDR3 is TGTGCCAGCAGTGAAGGCTACGGGACTAGCGGGAGAAGGGATACGCAGTATTTT. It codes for CASSEGYGTSGRRDTQYF.

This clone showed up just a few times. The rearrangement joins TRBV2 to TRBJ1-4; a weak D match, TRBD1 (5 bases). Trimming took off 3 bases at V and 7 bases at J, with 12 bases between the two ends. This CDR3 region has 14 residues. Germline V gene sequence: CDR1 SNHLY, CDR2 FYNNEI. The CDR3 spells CASSEAGRGEKLFF. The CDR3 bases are TGTGCCAGCAGTGAGGCAGGGAGGGGTGAAAAACTGTTTTTT.

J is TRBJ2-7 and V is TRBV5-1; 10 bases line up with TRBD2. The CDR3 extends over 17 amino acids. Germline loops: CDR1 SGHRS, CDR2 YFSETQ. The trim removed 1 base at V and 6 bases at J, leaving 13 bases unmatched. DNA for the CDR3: TGCGCCAGCAGCTTGTCGTCTCTAGCGGGAGCTACTAGCGAGCAGTACTTC. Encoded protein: CASSLSSLAGATSEQYF.

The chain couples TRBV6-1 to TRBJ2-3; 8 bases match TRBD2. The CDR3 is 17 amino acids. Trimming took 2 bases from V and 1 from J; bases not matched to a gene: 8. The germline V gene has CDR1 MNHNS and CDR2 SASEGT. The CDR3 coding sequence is TGTGCCAGCAGTGAAAGACGGGGGGGCAGGGGCACAGATACGCAGTATTTT. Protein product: CASSERRGGRGTDTQYF.

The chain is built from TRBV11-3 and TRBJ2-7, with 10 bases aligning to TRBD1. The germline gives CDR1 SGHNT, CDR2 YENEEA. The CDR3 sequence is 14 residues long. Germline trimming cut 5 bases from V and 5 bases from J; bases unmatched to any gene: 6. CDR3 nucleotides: TGTGCCAGCAGCCGACAGGGGGCGATGGACGAGCAGTACTTC. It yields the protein CASSRQGAMDEQYF.

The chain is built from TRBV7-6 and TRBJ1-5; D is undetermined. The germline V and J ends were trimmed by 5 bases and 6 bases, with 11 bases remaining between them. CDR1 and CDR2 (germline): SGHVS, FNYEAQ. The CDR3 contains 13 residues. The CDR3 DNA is TGTGCCAGCAGCCCAGGTGGTGGTCAGCCCCAGCATTTT. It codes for CASSPGGGQPQHF.

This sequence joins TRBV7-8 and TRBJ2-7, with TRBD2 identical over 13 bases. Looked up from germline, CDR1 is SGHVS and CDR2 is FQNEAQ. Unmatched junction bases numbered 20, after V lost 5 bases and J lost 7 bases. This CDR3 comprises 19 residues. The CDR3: CASSPVGGTSGISVREQYF. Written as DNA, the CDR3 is TGTGCCAGCAGCCCCGTGGGTGGGACTAGCGGGATTTCGGTGCGTGAGCAGTACTTC.

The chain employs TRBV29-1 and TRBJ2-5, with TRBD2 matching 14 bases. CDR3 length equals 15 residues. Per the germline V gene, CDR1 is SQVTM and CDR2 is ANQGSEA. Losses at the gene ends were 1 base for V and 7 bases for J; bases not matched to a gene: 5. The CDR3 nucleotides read TGCAGCGTTGAAGTAAATGGACTAGCGGGAGGGACCCAGTACTTC. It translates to CSVEVNGLAGGTQYF.

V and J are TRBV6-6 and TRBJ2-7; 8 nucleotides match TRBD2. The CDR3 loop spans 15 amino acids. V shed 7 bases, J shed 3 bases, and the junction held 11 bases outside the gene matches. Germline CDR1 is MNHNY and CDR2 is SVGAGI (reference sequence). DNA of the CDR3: TGTGCCAGCACCCCCCCCGGGGGGGCGTTCTACGAGCAGTACTTC. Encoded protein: CASTPPGGAFYEQYF.

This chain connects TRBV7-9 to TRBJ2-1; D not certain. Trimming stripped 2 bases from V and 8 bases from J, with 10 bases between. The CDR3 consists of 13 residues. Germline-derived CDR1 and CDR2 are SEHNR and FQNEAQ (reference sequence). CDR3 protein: CASSLFSGYEQFF. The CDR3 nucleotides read TGTGCCAGCAGCTTATTTTCGGGTTATGAGCAGTTCTTC.

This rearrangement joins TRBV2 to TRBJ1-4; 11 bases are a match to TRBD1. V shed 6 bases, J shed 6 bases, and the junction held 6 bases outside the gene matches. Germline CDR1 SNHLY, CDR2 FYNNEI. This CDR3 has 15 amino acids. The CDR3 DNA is TGTGCCAGCAGAAGGGACAGGGGGAAAGATGAAAAACTGTTTTTT. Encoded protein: CASRRDRGKDEKLFF.

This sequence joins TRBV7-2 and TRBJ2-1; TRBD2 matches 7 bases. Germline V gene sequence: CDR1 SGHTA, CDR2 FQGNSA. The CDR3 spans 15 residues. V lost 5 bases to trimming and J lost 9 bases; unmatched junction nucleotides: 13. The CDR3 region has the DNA TGTGCCAGCAGCCTTGACGGGGGATGGGGGGGTGAGCAGTTCTTC. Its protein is CASSLDGGWGGEQFF.

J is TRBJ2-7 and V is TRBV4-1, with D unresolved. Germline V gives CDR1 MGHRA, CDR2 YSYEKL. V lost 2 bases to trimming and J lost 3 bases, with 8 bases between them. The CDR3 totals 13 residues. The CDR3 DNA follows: TGCGCCAGCAGCCAATCAGTAATCTACGAGCAGTACTTC. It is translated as CASSQSVIYEQYF.

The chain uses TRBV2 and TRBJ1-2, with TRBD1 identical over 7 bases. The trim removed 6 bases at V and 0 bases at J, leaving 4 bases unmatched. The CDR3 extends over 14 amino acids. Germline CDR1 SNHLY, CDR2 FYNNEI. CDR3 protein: CASRFRGSNYGYTF. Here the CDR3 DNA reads TGTGCCAGCAGATTCAGGGGGTCTAACTATGGCTACACCTTC.

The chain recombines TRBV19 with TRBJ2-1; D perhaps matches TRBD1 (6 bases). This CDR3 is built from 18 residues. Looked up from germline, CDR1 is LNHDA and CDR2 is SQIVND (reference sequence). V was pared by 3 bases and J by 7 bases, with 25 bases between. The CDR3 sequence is CASSMAPFRGKGRNEQFF. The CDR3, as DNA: TGTGCCAGTAGTATGGCCCCATTCAGGGGAAAGGGGAGAAATGAGCAGTTCTTC.

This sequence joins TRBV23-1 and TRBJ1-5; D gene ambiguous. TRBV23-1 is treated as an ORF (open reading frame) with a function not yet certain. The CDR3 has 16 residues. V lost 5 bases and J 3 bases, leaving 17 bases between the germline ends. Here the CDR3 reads CASSSGAGSPNQPQHF. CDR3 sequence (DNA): TGCGCCAGCAGTTCCGGCGCGGGCTCCCCCAATCAGCCCCAGCATTTT.